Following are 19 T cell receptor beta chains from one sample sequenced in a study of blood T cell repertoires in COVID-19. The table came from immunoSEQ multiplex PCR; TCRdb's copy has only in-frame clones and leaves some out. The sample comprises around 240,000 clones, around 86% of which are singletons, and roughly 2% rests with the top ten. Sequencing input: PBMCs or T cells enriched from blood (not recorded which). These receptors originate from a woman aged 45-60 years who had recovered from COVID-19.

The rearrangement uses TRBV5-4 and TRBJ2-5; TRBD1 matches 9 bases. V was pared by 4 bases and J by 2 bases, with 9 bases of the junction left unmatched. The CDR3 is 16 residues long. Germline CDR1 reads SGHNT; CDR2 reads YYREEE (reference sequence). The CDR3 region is CASSVDRGGRQETQYF. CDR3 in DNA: TGTGCCAGCAGCGTGGACAGGGGAGGTCGGCAAGAGACCCAGTACTTC.

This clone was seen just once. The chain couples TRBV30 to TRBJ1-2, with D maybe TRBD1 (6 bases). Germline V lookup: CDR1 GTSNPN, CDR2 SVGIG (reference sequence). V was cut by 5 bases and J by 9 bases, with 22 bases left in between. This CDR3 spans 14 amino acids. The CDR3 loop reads CAWGGQKGMSRYTF. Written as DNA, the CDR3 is TGTGCCTGGGGCGGACAGAAAGGGATGAGTCGCTACACCTTC.

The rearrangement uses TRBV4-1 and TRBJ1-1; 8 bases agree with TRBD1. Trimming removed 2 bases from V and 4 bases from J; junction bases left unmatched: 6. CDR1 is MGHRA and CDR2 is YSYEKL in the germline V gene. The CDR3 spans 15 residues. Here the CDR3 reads CASSQLGTGRTEAFF. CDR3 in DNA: TGCGCCAGCAGCCAACTAGGGACAGGTCGCACTGAAGCTTTCTTT.

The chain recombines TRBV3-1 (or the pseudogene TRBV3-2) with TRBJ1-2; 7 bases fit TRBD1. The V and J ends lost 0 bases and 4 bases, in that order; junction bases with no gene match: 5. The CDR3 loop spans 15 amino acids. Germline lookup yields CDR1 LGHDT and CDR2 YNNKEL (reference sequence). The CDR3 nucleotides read TGTGCCAGCAGCCAAGATTCAGGGGGATTCTATGGCTACACCTTC. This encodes CASSQDSGGFYGYTF.

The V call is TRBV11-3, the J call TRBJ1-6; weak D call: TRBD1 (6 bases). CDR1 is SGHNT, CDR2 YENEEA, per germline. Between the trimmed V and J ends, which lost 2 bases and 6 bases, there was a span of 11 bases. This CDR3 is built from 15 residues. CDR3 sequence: CASSLSGAGNSPLHF. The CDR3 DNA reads TGTGCCAGCAGCTTATCAGGGGCCGGTAATTCACCCCTCCACTTT.

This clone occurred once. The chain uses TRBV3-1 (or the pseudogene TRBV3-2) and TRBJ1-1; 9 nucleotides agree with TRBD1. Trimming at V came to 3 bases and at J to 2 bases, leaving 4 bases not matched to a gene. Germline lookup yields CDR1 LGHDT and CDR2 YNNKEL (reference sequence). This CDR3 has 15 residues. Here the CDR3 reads CASSQGTGFNTEAFF. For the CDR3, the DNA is TGTGCCAGCAGCCAGGGGACAGGGTTCAACACTGAAGCTTTCTTT.

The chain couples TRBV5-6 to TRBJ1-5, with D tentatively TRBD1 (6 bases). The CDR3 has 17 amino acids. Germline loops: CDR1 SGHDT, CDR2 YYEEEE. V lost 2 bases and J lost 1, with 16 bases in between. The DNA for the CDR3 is TGTGCCAGCAGCTTCGCGGCAGGGGCGTTCAGCAATCAGCCCCAGCATTTT. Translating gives CASSFAAGAFSNQPQHF. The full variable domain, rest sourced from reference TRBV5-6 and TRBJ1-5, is DAGVTQSPTHLIKTRGQQVTLRCSPKSGHDTVSWYQQALGQGPQFIFQYYEEEERQRGNFPDRFSGHQFPNYSSELNVNALLLGDSALYLCASSFAAGAFSNQPQHFGDGTRLSIL.

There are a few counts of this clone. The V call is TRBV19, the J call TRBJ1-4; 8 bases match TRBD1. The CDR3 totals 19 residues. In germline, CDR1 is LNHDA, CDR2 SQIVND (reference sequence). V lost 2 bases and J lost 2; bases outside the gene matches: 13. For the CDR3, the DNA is TGTGCCAGTAGTATAACCCGCAGGGGGCGCGGGTTCACTAATGAAAAACTGTTTTTT. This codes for CASSITRRGRGFTNEKLFF.

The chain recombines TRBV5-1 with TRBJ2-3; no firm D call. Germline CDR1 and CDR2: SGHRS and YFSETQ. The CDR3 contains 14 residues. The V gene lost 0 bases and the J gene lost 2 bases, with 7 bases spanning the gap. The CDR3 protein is CASSLAGSTDTQYF. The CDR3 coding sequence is TGCGCCAGCAGCTTGGCGGGTTCCACAGATACGCAGTATTTT.

DNA for the CDR3: TGTGCCAGCAGCTATCGAGGACAGAACACCGGGGAGCTGTTTTTT. It translates to CASSYRGQNTGELFF. The J gene is TRBJ2-2, the V gene TRBV7-9, with D possibly being TRBD1 (5 bases). Trimming removed 4 bases from V and 1 base from J, with 10 bases in between. From germline, CDR1 is SEHNR and CDR2 FQNEAQ (reference sequence). The CDR3 covers 15 residues.

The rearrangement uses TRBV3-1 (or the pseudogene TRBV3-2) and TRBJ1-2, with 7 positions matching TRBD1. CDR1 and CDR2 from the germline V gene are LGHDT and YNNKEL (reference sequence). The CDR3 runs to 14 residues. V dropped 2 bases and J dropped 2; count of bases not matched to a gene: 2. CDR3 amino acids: CASSQLTGNYGYTF. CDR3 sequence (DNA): TGTGCCAGCAGCCAACTGACAGGGAACTATGGCTACACCTTC.

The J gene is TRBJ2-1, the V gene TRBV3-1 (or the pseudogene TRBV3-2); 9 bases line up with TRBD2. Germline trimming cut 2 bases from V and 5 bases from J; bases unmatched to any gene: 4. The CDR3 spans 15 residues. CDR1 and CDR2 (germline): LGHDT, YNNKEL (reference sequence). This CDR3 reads CASSQKREVNNEQFF. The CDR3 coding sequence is TGTGCCAGCAGCCAAAAGCGGGAGGTCAACAATGAGCAGTTCTTC.

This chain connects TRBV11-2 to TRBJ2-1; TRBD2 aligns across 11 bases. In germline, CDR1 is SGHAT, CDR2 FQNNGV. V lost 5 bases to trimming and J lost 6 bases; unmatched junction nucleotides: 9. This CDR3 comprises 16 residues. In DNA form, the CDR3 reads TGTGCCAGCAGCGACATAGCGGGGGGGCTATCCAATGAGCAGTTCTTC. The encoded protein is CASSDIAGGLSNEQFF.

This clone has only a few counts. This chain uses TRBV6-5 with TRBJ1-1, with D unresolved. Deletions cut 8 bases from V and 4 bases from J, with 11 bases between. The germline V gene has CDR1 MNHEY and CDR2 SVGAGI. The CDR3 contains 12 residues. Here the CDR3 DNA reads TGTGCCAGCCACCGGGGTGGCACTGAAGCTTTCTTT. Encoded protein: CASHRGGTEAFF.

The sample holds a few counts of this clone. The CDR3 loop reads CASGDRAKGGYTF. The CDR3 DNA follows: TGTGCCAGCGGAGACAGAGCCAAAGGAGGCTACACCTTC. The chain uses TRBV11-2 and TRBJ1-2, with D possibly being TRBD1 (5 bases). The CDR3 covers 13 residues. Trimming stripped 8 bases from V and 8 bases from J, with 18 bases between. Germline V gives CDR1 SGHAT, CDR2 FQNNGV.

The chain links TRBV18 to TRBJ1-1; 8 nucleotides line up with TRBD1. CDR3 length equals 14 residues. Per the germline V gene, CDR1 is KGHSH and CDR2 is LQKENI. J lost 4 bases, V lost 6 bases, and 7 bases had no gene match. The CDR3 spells CASSRGQASTEAFF. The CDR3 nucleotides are TGTGCCAGCTCTAGGGGACAGGCGAGCACTGAAGCTTTCTTT.

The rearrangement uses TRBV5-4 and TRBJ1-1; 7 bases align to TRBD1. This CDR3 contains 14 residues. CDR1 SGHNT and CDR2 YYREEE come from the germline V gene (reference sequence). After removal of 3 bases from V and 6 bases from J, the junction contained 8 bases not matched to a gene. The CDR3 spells CASSSKGAPAEAFF. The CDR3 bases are TGTGCCAGCAGCTCGAAGGGGGCGCCAGCTGAAGCTTTCTTT.

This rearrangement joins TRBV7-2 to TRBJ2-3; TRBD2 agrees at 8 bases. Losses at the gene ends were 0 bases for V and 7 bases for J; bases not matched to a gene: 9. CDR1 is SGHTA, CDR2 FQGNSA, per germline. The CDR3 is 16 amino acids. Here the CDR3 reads CASSLAGGGGSNTQYF. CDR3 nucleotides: TGTGCCAGCAGCTTAGCCGGGGGGGGAGGGTCAAATACGCAGTATTTT.

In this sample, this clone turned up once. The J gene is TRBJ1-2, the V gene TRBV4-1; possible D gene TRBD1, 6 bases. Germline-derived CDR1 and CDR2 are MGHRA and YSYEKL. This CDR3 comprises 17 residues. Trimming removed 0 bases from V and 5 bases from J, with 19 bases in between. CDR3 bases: TGCGCCAGCAGCCAAGAGACGGGACAAACACCTCGGTATGGCTACACCTTC. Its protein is CASSQETGQTPRYGYTF.